A single sample gave rise to the 27 T cell receptor beta chains below, sequenced in a study of cytomegalovirus exposure and HLA in healthy donors. The study ran its PCR with 60 Vbeta and 13 Jbeta primers. Sequencing was performed with immunoSEQ multiplex PCR; in TCRdb, only in-frame clones are kept and a portion is missing. The profile shows around 180,000 clones, roughly 84% of them singletons. Specimen: PBMCs. These TCRs come from a girl aged 2-15 years in good health and CMV-seropositive.

This clone has more than one count but fewer than ten. The chain carries TRBV5-6 and TRBJ1-2; 9 nucleotides align to TRBD1. The J segment lost 5 bases and the V segment lost 7 bases, leaving 6 bases of the junction unmatched. This CDR3 spans 13 amino acids. CDR1 and CDR2 from the germline V gene are SGHDT and YYEEEE. The CDR3 protein is CASGRDRAYGYTF. CDR3 nucleotide sequence: TGTGCCAGCGGGAGGGACAGGGCTTATGGCTACACCTTC.

This sequence joins TRBV15 and TRBJ2-7, with unresolved D. The germline V gene encodes CDR1 LNHNV and CDR2 YYDKDF (reference sequence). The V gene lost 3 bases and the J gene lost 5 bases, with 14 bases spanning the gap. The CDR3 spans 14 residues. DNA for the CDR3: TGTGCCACCAGCAGGACAACCACCAACAACGAGCAGTACTTC. Protein product: CATSRTTTNNEQYF.

The chain is built from TRBV5-4 and TRBJ1-5; TRBD1 matches at 7 bases. The CDR3 is 14 amino acids. The germline CDR1 and CDR2 sequences are SGHNT and YYREEE (reference sequence). V shed 4 bases, J shed 9 bases, and the junction held 10 bases outside the gene matches. CDR3 sequence (DNA): TGTGCCAGCAGCGCGGACAGGCACGAGGGGCCCCAGCATTTT. Translated, it gives CASSADRHEGPQHF.

J is TRBJ2-1 and V is TRBV7-2, with a weak D call TRBD1 (5 bases). The CDR3 is 14 residues long. Trimming removed 2 bases from V and 4 bases from J, with 9 bases in between. Germline V lookup: CDR1 SGHTA, CDR2 FQGNSA. CDR3 coding DNA: TGTGCCAGCAGCTTACAGGGCTATTACAATGAGCAGTTCTTC. Its protein is CASSLQGYYNEQFF. The full variable domain, its missing parts supplied by reference TRBV7-2 and TRBJ2-1, is GAGVSQSPSNKVTEKGKDVELRCDPISGHTALYWYRQSLGQGLEFLIYFQGNSAPDKSGLPSDRFSAERTGGSVSTLTIQRTQQEDSAVYLCASSLQGYYNEQFFGPGTRLTVL.

The J gene is TRBJ2-2, the V gene TRBV29-1, with 7 nucleotides matching TRBD1. V gave up 4 bases and J gave up 5 bases; unmatched junction bases: 7. Germline lookup yields CDR1 SQVTM and CDR2 ANQGSEA. The CDR3 runs 14 residues. CDR3 residues: CSVGAQGRTGELFF. In DNA, the CDR3 is TGCAGCGTTGGAGCACAGGGGAGAACCGGGGAGCTGTTTTTT.

V usage is TRBV5-1 and J usage is TRBJ2-4; D unclear. Trimming cost V 4 bases and J 0 bases, with 11 bases left between them. The CDR3 loop spans 15 amino acids. Germline assignment: CDR1 SGHRS and CDR2 YFSETQ. The CDR3 sequence: CASSPELLAKNIQYF. The CDR3 nucleotides read TGCGCCAGCAGCCCGGAGTTATTAGCCAAAAACATTCAGTACTTC.

The chain carries TRBV25-1 and TRBJ1-1, with D maybe TRBD1 (6 bases). CDR3 length: 16 residues. V lost 1 base and J 4 bases, leaving 16 bases between the germline ends. Germline V gene data show CDR1 as MGHDK and CDR2 as SYGVNS. The CDR3 is CASSESYRDGGTEAFF. The CDR3 DNA reads TGTGCCAGCAGTGAATCCTACAGGGATGGAGGCACTGAAGCTTTCTTT.

The V gene is TRBV28, the J gene TRBJ2-2, with TRBD2 matching over 13 bases. The germline V gene has CDR1 MDHEN and CDR2 SYDVKM. Trimming at V came to 10 bases and at J to 0 bases, leaving 8 bases not matched to a gene. The CDR3 is 17 residues long. CDR3 in DNA: TGTGCCAAATCCACGGGACTAGCGGGACCGAACACCGGGGAGCTGTTTTTT. Translating it yields CAKSTGLAGPNTGELFF.

CDR3 loop: CASSSFSGGVLDTQYF. CDR3 nucleotides: TGTGCCAGCAGCTCGTTTAGCGGGGGGGTGTTAGATACGCAGTATTTT. The chain combines TRBV11-2 with TRBJ2-3; 11 positions agree with TRBD2. Trimming cost V 4 bases and J 5 bases; bases outside gene matches: 8. CDR1 and CDR2 (germline): SGHAT, FQNNGV. The CDR3 totals 16 residues.

Here the CDR3 DNA reads TGTGCCAGCAGTGGGGCTACCCAAGCTTTCTTT. This translates into CASSGATQAFF. The chain joins TRBV25-1 to TRBJ1-1; no reliable D call. The CDR3 runs 11 residues. The V end lost 4 bases, the J end lost 9 bases, and 9 bases lay between the germline ends. The germline V gene has CDR1 MGHDK and CDR2 SYGVNS.

The rearrangement links TRBV27 to TRBJ1-1, with 7 nucleotides matching TRBD1. This CDR3 contains 16 residues. The trim removed 4 bases at V and 0 bases at J, leaving 8 bases unmatched. Germline CDR1 reads MNHEY; CDR2 reads SMNVEV (reference sequence). CDR3 bases: TGTGCCAGCAGTTCCCGACAGGGAGCCTTGAACACTGAAGCTTTCTTT. Translated: CASSSRQGALNTEAFF.

The J gene is TRBJ2-3, the V gene TRBV2, with 12 bases identical to TRBD1. Trimming cost V 7 bases and J 4 bases; bases outside gene matches: 3. From germline, CDR1 is SNHLY and CDR2 FYNNEI. CDR3 length: 14 amino acids. The CDR3 DNA reads as TGTGCCAGCATCGGGACAGGGGGCGCAGATACGCAGTATTTT. The encoded protein is CASIGTGGADTQYF. The whole variable domain, filled in from reference TRBV2 and TRBJ2-3, reads EPEVTQTPSHQVTQMGQEVILRCVPISNHLYFYWYRQILGQKVEFLVSFYNNEISEKSEIFDDQFSVERPDGSNFTLKIRSTKLEDSAMYFCASIGTGGADTQYFGPGTRLTVL.

This chain connects TRBV4-1 to TRBJ2-1; D is unclear. The CDR3 runs 14 residues. V lost 2 bases, J lost 8 bases, and 13 bases lay in between. Germline values: CDR1 MGHRA, CDR2 YSYEKL. CDR3 DNA sequence: TGCGCCAGCAGCCAAAGTCAGTTTCGATATGAGCAGTTCTTC. Translating gives CASSQSQFRYEQFF.

This chain connects TRBV7-3 to TRBJ2-4, with 7 bases identical to TRBD1. The CDR3 loop spans 15 amino acids. The germline V gene has CDR1 SGHTA and CDR2 FQGTGA. With V trimmed by 1 base and J by 6 bases, 6 bases remained unmatched. CDR3 nucleotides: TGTGCCAGCAGCTTAAGGCAGGCAGGGGGAAACATTCAGTACTTC. Protein: CASSLRQAGGNIQYF.

The chain carries TRBV6-5 and TRBJ1-2, with no clear D. V lost 6 bases and J lost 5, with 10 bases in between. Germline V gene data show CDR1 as MNHEY and CDR2 as SVGAGI. CDR3 length: 12 amino acids. DNA for the CDR3: TGTGCCAGCAGCCCGACTGGATATGGCTACACCTTC. Its protein product is CASSPTGYGYTF.

The genes are TRBV5-1 and TRBJ2-5; the D gene is possibly TRBD1 (5 bases). The tail of the sequence fits TRBJ2-7 better, so the J call may be wrong. The CDR3 runs 14 residues. Looked up from germline, CDR1 is SGHRS and CDR2 is YFSETQ. CDR3 DNA sequence: TGCGCCAGCAGCTTGGGACAGACGACGGACGAGCAGTACTTC. Its translation: CASSLGQTTDEQYF.

V gene TRBV15 combines with J gene TRBJ2-7; possible D gene TRBD2, 6 bases. From germline, CDR1 is LNHNV and CDR2 YYDKDF (reference sequence). The CDR3 totals 14 residues. V was cut by 0 bases and J by 9 bases, with 15 bases left in between. Written as DNA, the CDR3 is TGTGCCACCAGCAGAGATAGGGACTTCGGTGGGCAGTACTTC. This sequence encodes CATSRDRDFGGQYF.

The rearrangement joins TRBV9 to TRBJ2-1, with TRBD2 matching over 7 bases. Germline trimming cut 0 bases from V and 7 bases from J; bases unmatched to any gene: 10. CDR1 SGDLS and CDR2 YYNGEE come from the germline V gene. The CDR3 length is 16 residues. The CDR3 nucleotides read TGTGCCAGCAGCGTAGGCGGGGGAGGTTCGGGTAATGAGCAGTTCTTC. Its protein product is CASSVGGGGSGNEQFF.

With respect to this clone: This CDR3 is also generated by other DNA sequences in the sample. The rearrangement uses TRBV11-2 and TRBJ2-1; 11 nucleotides agree with TRBD2. Germline CDR1 reads SGHAT; CDR2 reads FQNNGV. Trimming cost V 4 bases and J 4 bases; bases outside gene matches: 3. The CDR3 loop spans 15 amino acids. CDR3: CASSSLAGGYNEQFF. The CDR3 DNA sequence: TGTGCCAGCAGCTCCCTAGCGGGGGGTTACAATGAGCAGTTCTTC.

This clone turned up a few times. The chain uses TRBV4-1 and TRBJ2-2, with 8 bases aligning to TRBD1. In germline, CDR1 is MGHRA, CDR2 YSYEKL. The junction had 15 bases not matched to a gene; V was cut back by 5 bases and J by 4 bases. The CDR3 is 18 amino acids. CDR3 sequence reads: CASSEAQTGGISTGELFF. CDR3 bases: TGCGCCAGCAGCGAAGCCCAAACAGGGGGTATTAGCACCGGGGAGCTGTTTTTT.

This chain links TRBV30 with TRBJ2-2; D possibly corresponds to TRBD2 (6 bases). V lost 0 bases to trimming and J lost 7 bases, with 9 bases between them. This CDR3 is built from 13 residues. CDR1 is GTSNPN, CDR2 SVGIG, per germline (reference sequence). The CDR3 region has the DNA TGTGCCTGGAGTGTACTCGGGAGCGGGGAGCTGTTTTTT. This encodes CAWSVLGSGELFF.

The V call is TRBV11-3, the J call TRBJ1-1, with D perhaps TRBD1 (5 bases). With 0 bases removed from V and 7 bases from J, the gap between germline ends came to 9 bases. CDR3 length: 13 residues. Germline V gives CDR1 SGHNT, CDR2 YENEEA. CDR3 in amino acids: CASSLDHQGEAFF. CDR3 nucleotide sequence: TGTGCCAGCAGCTTAGATCACCAGGGTGAAGCTTTCTTT.

This chain joins TRBV5-1 and TRBJ2-5, with a possible D match to TRBD2 (5 bases). V shed 4 bases and J shed 11 bases, with 12 bases lying between them. The CDR3 runs 11 residues. Germline V CDR1 and CDR2: SGHRS, YFSETQ. The CDR3 DNA reads TGCGCCAGCAGCCCGGGCTCGGGGCAGTACTTC. This codes for CASSPGSGQYF.

The chain uses TRBV28 and TRBJ1-4, with a possible D match to TRBD1 (5 bases). V lost 7 bases to trimming and J lost 8 bases, with 20 bases between them. Germline V gene lookup returns CDR1 MDHEN and CDR2 SYDVKM. This CDR3 has 15 amino acids. This CDR3 reads CASTAVRWGTEKLFF. The CDR3 nucleotides are TGTGCCAGCACCGCAGTTCGGTGGGGCACGGAAAAACTGTTTTTT.

This clone was seen only once. The V gene is TRBV5-6, the J gene TRBJ2-6, with TRBD1 matching 12 bases. V was clipped by 4 bases and J by 3 bases; unmatched bases: 2. CDR3 length: 16 residues. The germline CDR1 and CDR2 sequences are SGHDT and YYEEEE. This chain's CDR3 is CASSGTGGDGANVLTF. For the CDR3, the DNA is TGTGCCAGCAGCGGGACAGGGGGCGATGGGGCCAACGTCCTGACTTTC.

This chain joins TRBV4-1 and TRBJ2-7; 9 bases line up with TRBD1. CDR3 length: 16 amino acids. V was pared by 0 bases and J by 8 bases, with 11 bases of the junction left unmatched. CDR1 MGHRA and CDR2 YSYEKL come from the germline V gene. The CDR3: CASSQDSRTGERKQYF. The CDR3 DNA reads as TGCGCCAGCAGCCAAGATAGTCGGACAGGGGAGAGGAAGCAGTACTTC.

V gene TRBV5-1 combines with J gene TRBJ1-2, with D possibly being TRBD1 (6 bases). The CDR3 spans 15 residues. Per germline, CDR1 SGHRS and CDR2 YFSETQ. Trimming cost V 0 bases and J 7 bases, with 16 bases left between them. The CDR3: CASSLATGTIGGYTF. CDR3 DNA: TGCGCCAGCAGCTTGGCCACTGGGACAATAGGTGGCTACACCTTC.